This T cell receptor beta chain was recorded in a study of CD8 T cells in ankylosing spondylitis. Findings of the study overall: A motif of 8 or 9 highly homologous TCR beta variants was seen as apparently characteristic of ankylosing spondylitis blood.

One entry per CDR3 protein results from TCRdb running MiXCR on the 5' RACE reads. The repertoire holds approximately 150,000 distinct CDR3 sequences, with over 15% as singletons. Worth noting for this clonotype: Antigen: not known.

The ends were cut back, 5 bases at V and 5 bases at J, with 13 bases in the middle. Germline V CDR1 and CDR2: MDHEN, SYDVKM. The CDR3 is made up of 13 amino acids. The chain is built from TRBV28 and TRBJ2-7, with a weak D call TRBD1 (6 bases). The sequence was collected from a male donor with ankylosing spondylitis. The source material was blood, either unsorted or a sorted T cell fraction (not recorded which). The CDR3 reads CASSGPGQHEQYF. CDR3 DNA: TGTGCCAGCAGTGGGCCAGGACAGCACGAGCAGTACTTC.